This TCR beta chain was identified during a study of cytomegalovirus exposure and HLA in healthy donors. Study as a whole: The approximately 700 first-cohort repertoires shared a platform with the 130 or so validation repertoires, as reported in a later analysis.

Overall study findings and caveats: Three CMV-associated chains were confirmed in vitro to be specific for CMV antigens.

A note on this clone: No antigen is known for it.

The CDR3 extends over 16 amino acids. Trimming removed 5 bases from V and 1 base from J; junction bases left unmatched: 7. The germline gives CDR1 SQVTM, CDR2 ANQGSEA. The assay was immunoSEQ multiplex PCR, and TCRdb's table has in-frame clones only and misses some. This table has roughly 350,000 clones, 86% appearing once. Sequencing used PBMCs. The TCR comes from a woman between 18 and 29 years old in good health and CMV-seronegative. This chain links TRBV29-1 with TRBJ2-2; 10 nucleotides align to TRBD2. CDR3 sequence: CSVRPRLAGNTGELFF. The CDR3, as DNA: TGCAGCGTTCGGCCCAGACTAGCGGGGAACACCGGGGAGCTGTTTTTT.